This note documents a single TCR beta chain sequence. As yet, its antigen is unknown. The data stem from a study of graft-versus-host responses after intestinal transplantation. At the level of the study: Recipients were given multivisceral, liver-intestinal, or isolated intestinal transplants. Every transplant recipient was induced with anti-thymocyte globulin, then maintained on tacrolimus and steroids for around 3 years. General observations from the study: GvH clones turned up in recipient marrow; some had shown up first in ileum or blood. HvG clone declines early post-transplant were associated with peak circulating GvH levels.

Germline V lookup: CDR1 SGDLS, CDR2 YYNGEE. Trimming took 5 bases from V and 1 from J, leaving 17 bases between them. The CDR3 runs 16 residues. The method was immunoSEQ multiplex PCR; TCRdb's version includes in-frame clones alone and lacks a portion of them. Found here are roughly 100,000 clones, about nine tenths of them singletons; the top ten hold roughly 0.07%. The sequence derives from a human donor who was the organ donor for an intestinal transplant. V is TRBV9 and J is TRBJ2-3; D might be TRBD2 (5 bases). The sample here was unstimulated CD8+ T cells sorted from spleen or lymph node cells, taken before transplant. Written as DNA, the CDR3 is TGTGCCAGCAGTGAAGAGGAGGCTTACGGCACAGATACGCAGTATTTT. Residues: CASSEEEAYGTDTQYF.